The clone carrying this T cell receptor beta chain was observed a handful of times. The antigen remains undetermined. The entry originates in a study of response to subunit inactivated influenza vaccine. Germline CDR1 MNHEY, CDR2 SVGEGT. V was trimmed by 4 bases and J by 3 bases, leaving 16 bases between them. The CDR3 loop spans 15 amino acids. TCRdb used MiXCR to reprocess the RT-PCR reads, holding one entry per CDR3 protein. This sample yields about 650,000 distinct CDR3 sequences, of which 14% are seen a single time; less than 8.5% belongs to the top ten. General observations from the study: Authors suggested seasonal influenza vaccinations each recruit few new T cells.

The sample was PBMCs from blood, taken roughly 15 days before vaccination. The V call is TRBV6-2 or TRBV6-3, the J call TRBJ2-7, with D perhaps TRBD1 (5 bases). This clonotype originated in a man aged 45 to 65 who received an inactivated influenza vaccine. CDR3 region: CASSSQVSFVYEQYF. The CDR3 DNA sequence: TGTGCCAGCAGTTCACAGGTGTCTTTCGTCTACGAGCAGTACTTC.